These 15 T cell receptor beta chains came from one sample sequenced in a study of metastatic and nonmetastatic thyroid tumors. TCRdb reassembled clones from the PCR reads with MiXCR. The sample has about 23,000 clones, about a quarter seen once. Ahead of thyroid surgery, no patient had received treatment of any kind. The sequencing input was tumor tissue. The receptor source for this set is a female donor with papillary thyroid cancer or a benign thyroid nodule (not recorded which). Some clones in this sample may be carry-over from other donors' samples.

This clone was found many times. The V call is TRBV4-2, the J call TRBJ1-1; D might be TRBD1 (6 bases). Germline loops: CDR1 LGHNA, CDR2 YNFKEQ. V lost 6 bases and J 0 bases, leaving 17 bases between the germline ends. The CDR3 runs to 16 residues. CDR3 protein: CASRKTDSQVNTEAFF. In nucleotides, the CDR3 is TGTGCCAGCAGAAAAACGGACAGCCAGGTGAACACTGAAGCTTTCTTT.

By sample share, this clone is medium-sized (0.01 to 0.1%). The chain uses TRBV28 and TRBJ2-7; 9 bases match TRBD1. The V segment lost 2 bases and the J segment 2 bases; nucleotides outside the gene matches: 10. The CDR3 contains 17 residues. Germline assignment: CDR1 MDHEN and CDR2 SYDVKM. The CDR3 coding sequence is TGTGCCAGCAGTTTACCCCAAACGGGACAGGGAGCCTACGAGCAGTACTTC. Its protein product is CASSLPQTGQGAYEQYF.

This clone was seen repeatedly, ten times or more. The same CDR3 also results from other DNA sequences found in this sample. The V and J genes are TRBV11-2 and TRBJ1-1, with unresolved D. V lost 0 bases and J 1 base, leaving 9 bases between the germline ends. Germline V gives CDR1 SGHAT, CDR2 FQNNGV. This CDR3 has 15 residues. CDR3: CASSLEAGQNTEAFF. The CDR3 DNA is TGTGCCAGCAGCTTAGAGGCAGGCCAGAACACTGAAGCTTTCTTT.

This clone was observed a few times. One junction end does not reproduce the germline sequence, and a read error may be involved. V gene TRBV19 combines with J gene TRBJ2-1; 8 positions agree with TRBD2. Germline V lookup: CDR1 LNHDA, CDR2 SQIVND (reference sequence). The CDR3 loop spans 15 amino acids. In DNA form, the CDR3 reads TGTGCCAGTATTATAATGGTCGGGGGGGCGGCTGAGCAGTTCTTC. This gives the protein CASIIMVGGAAEQFF. Full variable domain (rest looked up from reference TRBV19 and TRBJ2-1): DGGITQSPKYLFRKEGQNVTLSCEQNLNHDAMYWYRQDPGQGLRLIYYSQIVNDFQKGDIAEGYSVSREKKESFPLTVTSAQKNPTAFYLCASIIMVGGAAEQFFGPGTRLTVL.

Many counts were recorded for this clone. The chain has TRBV9 and TRBJ2-1; 9 bases map to TRBD2. J lost 1 base, V lost 3 bases, and 5 bases had no gene match. CDR1 and CDR2 (germline): SGDLS, YYNGEE. The CDR3 has 16 amino acids. CDR3 sequence reads: CASSALAGISYNEQFF. The CDR3 DNA reads TGTGCCAGCAGCGCTCTAGCGGGGATTTCCTACAATGAGCAGTTCTTC.

Sample share makes this clone medium-sized. J is TRBJ1-6 and V is TRBV6-1; 7 nucleotides align to TRBD1. This CDR3 contains 16 residues. Per the germline V gene, CDR1 is MNHNS and CDR2 is SASEGT. The J segment lost 2 bases and the V segment lost 3 bases, leaving 4 bases of the junction unmatched. The CDR3 spells CASSDYRGTYNSPLHF. CDR3 nucleotides: TGTGCCAGCAGTGATTACAGGGGCACCTATAATTCACCCCTCCACTTT.

This clone was detected ten times or more. This chain uses TRBV7-9 with TRBJ1-1; 7 positions match TRBD1. V shed 10 bases, J shed 3 bases, and the junction held 5 bases outside the gene matches. CDR3 size: 12 residues. Germline CDR1 SEHNR, CDR2 FQNEAQ (reference sequence). Written as DNA, the CDR3 is TGTGCCAACGACAGGGCGGACACTGAAGCTTTCTTT. This codes for CANDRADTEAFF.

In DNA form, the CDR3 reads TGTGCCAGCAGCGGGGGGTGGCGTCCCCAAGAGACCCAGTACTTC. Translated: CASSGGWRPQETQYF. The rearrangement links TRBV11-2 to TRBJ2-5; tentatively, D is TRBD2 (6 bases). CDR1 and CDR2 from the germline V gene are SGHAT and FQNNGV. There are 15 residues in the CDR3. V was shortened by 5 bases and J by 1 base, with 14 bases between the two germline ends.

In regard to this clone: One end of the junction fails to match germline, which may point to a read error. The chain couples TRBV11-1 to TRBJ2-1; D is tentatively TRBD1 or TRBD2 (6 bases each). Per germline, CDR1 SGHAT and CDR2 FQDESV (reference sequence). This CDR3 has 17 amino acids. In nucleotides, the CDR3 is TGTACCAGCAGCTTTTCGGGGGCGGTGGGTTACTACAATGAGCAGTTCTTC. This gives the protein CTSSFSGAVGYYNEQFF.

This clone was seen at least ten times. V and J are TRBV18 and TRBJ2-1; either TRBD1 or TRBD2 may supply D (6 bases each). The V end lost 0 bases, the J end lost 1 base, and 10 bases lay between the germline ends. Germline V gene lookup returns CDR1 KGHSH and CDR2 LQKENI. This CDR3 is 16 amino acids long. The CDR3 sequence is CASSPPLGGSYNEQFF. CDR3 bases: TGTGCCAGCTCACCACCGTTAGGGGGGTCCTACAATGAGCAGTTCTTC.

This clone was observed a handful of times. This chain connects TRBV27 to TRBJ1-1; TRBD1 matches at 8 bases. CDR3 size: 14 residues. Per the germline V gene, CDR1 is MNHEY and CDR2 is SMNVEV (reference sequence). V was pared by 5 bases and J by 2 bases, with 4 bases of the junction left unmatched. CDR3: CASSRTGRNTEAFF. DNA of the CDR3: TGTGCCAGCAGTAGGACAGGGCGCAACACTGAAGCTTTCTTT.

The rearrangement joins TRBV7-9 to TRBJ1-1; D is undetermined. The CDR3 is made up of 13 amino acids. The germline gives CDR1 SEHNR, CDR2 FQNEAQ (reference sequence). Trimming left V 0 bases short and J 6 bases short, with 8 bases between. Written as DNA, the CDR3 is TGTGCCAGCAGCTTAGCAGGGATGTCTGAAGCTTTCTTT. This encodes CASSLAGMSEAFF. Filled out from reference TRBV7-9 and TRBJ1-1, the complete variable domain reads DTGVSQNPRHKITKRGQNVTFRCDPISEHNRLYWYRQTLGQGPEFLTYFQNEAQLEKSRLLSDRFSAERPKGSFSTLEIQRTEQGDSAMYLCASSLAGMSEAFFGQGTRLTVV.

This clone was observed a few times. This chain joins TRBV6-5 and TRBJ2-7; D call uncertain. Germline V lookup: CDR1 MNHEY, CDR2 SVGAGI. The length of the CDR3 is 11 residues. Trimming pared 2 bases from V and 6 bases from J, leaving 5 bases between. In nucleotides, the CDR3 is TGTGCCAGCAGTTACCTGGGCGAGCAGTACTTC. Encoded protein: CASSYLGEQYF.

This clone was detected a few times. The V and J genes are TRBV6-1 and TRBJ1-1; possible D gene TRBD1, 5 bases. This CDR3 has 17 amino acids. Per the germline V gene, CDR1 is MNHNS and CDR2 is SASEGT. Trimming took off 4 bases at V and 7 bases at J, with 25 bases between the two ends. In DNA, the CDR3 is TGTGCCAGCAGTGTGGACATTTATGGCGGCTTTGGGGATGAAGCTTTCTTT. Amino acids: CASSVDIYGGFGDEAFF.

This clone occurred many times. The chain carries TRBV18 and TRBJ1-1, with 7 bases fitting TRBD1. Germline trimming cut 2 bases from V and 5 bases from J; bases unmatched to any gene: 8. Germline lookup yields CDR1 KGHSH and CDR2 LQKENI. This CDR3 is built from 15 residues. The CDR3 reads CASSPRGMTGTEAFF. CDR3 in DNA: TGTGCCAGCTCACCAAGGGGGATGACAGGGACTGAAGCTTTCTTT.